A single sample gave rise to the 22 T cell receptor beta chains below, sequenced in a study of Ad26.COV2.S vaccination and SARS-CoV-2 variants listed by TCRdb under 2021. The receptor library was made with the immunoSEQ multiplex PCR assay. In its TCRdb copy, this immuneACCESS table keeps in-frame sequences only and misses some clones. Where compared with another copy, unresolved V genes explain less than half of these, and the others have no known cause. The sample contains about 680,000 clones, around 89% of them found a single time. The ten largest clones take up about 1.5% of the sample. The sample's treatment or condition, from its label and the paper: around 19 received Ad26.COV2.S at low or high dose, single or two shots; about 5 received placebo; per-sample allocation not given. For vaccine and placebo recipients, repertoires were sequenced using samples collected on day 63 after the first injection.

The sequencing here drew on peripheral blood, taken in a trial of Ad26.COV2.S vaccine versus placebo. The receptors originated from a person between 18 and 59 years old who received the Ad26.COV2.S COVID-19 vaccine or a placebo.

Only one count was recorded for this clone. V usage is TRBV10-2 and J usage is TRBJ1-4, with D maybe TRBD1 (5 bases). Trimming shortened V by 6 bases and J by 5 bases, and 16 bases separated the two germline ends. This CDR3 spans 15 amino acids. Germline V gene lookup returns CDR1 WSHSY and CDR2 SAAADI. CDR3 DNA sequence: TGCGCCAGCAGCGACCGGGACGGGGAGAATGAAAAACTGTTTTTT. Its protein product is CASSDRDGENEKLFF.

The rearrangement joins TRBV7-9 to TRBJ2-1; possibly TRBD2 for D (5 bases). Trimming removed 3 bases from V and 9 bases from J, with 18 bases in between. The CDR3 is made up of 15 amino acids. Germline-derived CDR1 and CDR2 are SEHNR and FQNEAQ (reference sequence). Written as DNA, the CDR3 is TGTGCCAGCAGCTTCCGGGCCACCGGGGATAGTGAGCAGTTCTTC. Residues: CASSFRATGDSEQFF.

A remark on this clone: The sample carries other DNA sequences with the same CDR3. The CDR3 is CASSLDGYGYTF. Written as DNA, the CDR3 is TGCGCCAGCAGCTTGGACGGATATGGCTACACCTTC. This chain uses TRBV5-1 with TRBJ1-2; D ambiguous. The CDR3 has 12 residues. V dropped 0 bases and J dropped 5 bases, with 5 bases sitting between them. Germline values: CDR1 SGHRS, CDR2 YFSETQ.

This clone appeared a few times. The chain recombines TRBV7-9 with TRBJ1-1; 7 bases are shared with TRBD1. Germline-derived CDR1 and CDR2 are SEHNR and FQNEAQ (reference sequence). This CDR3 comprises 13 residues. The CDR3 DNA reads TGTGCGACGCGACAGGGCCTGGGAACTGAAGCTTTCTTT. It codes for CATRQGLGTEAFF.

This sequence joins TRBV6-1 and TRBJ2-1; the D is unclear. V was trimmed by 1 base and J by 9 bases, leaving 10 bases between them. Germline CDR1 and CDR2: MNHNS and SASEGT. The CDR3 extends over 13 amino acids. Here the CDR3 DNA reads TGTGCCAGCAGTGAAGTCGGTACCGGTGAGCAGTTCTTC. This encodes CASSEVGTGEQFF.

The chain is built from TRBV7-2 and TRBJ2-1, with unresolved D. This CDR3 contains 15 residues. V shed 1 base and J shed 0 bases, with 7 bases lying between them. Germline V CDR1 and CDR2: SGHTA, FQGNSA. The CDR3 DNA follows: TGTGCCAGCAGCTTAGGAACCTTCTCCTACAATGAGCAGTTCTTC. It specifies CASSLGTFSYNEQFF.

The V gene is TRBV6-2 or TRBV6-3, the J gene TRBJ1-1; the match to TRBD1 covers 8 bases. This CDR3 has 16 amino acids. Germline lookup yields CDR1 MNHEY and CDR2 SVGEGT. Trimming at V came to 3 bases and at J to 4 bases, leaving 10 bases not matched to a gene. This chain's CDR3 is CASSYLGQVRTTEAFF. CDR3 nucleotides: TGTGCCAGCAGTTATTTGGGACAGGTTCGTACCACTGAAGCTTTCTTT.

This chain links TRBV10-2 with TRBJ1-5, with 7 positions matching TRBD1. The trim removed 10 bases at V and 3 bases at J, leaving 3 bases unmatched. CDR1 WSHSY and CDR2 SAAADI come from the germline V gene. The CDR3 length is 12 residues. The CDR3 DNA is TGCGCCACAGGGGGATCCAATCAGCCCCAGCATTTT. Protein product: CATGGSNQPQHF.

V gene TRBV21-1 combines with J gene TRBJ2-2; the table's D call, TRBD2, was not checked against the DNA. TRBV21-1 is marked as a pseudogene. This CDR3 is built from 15 residues. The CDR3 protein is CASKEPRGLTGELFF. The CDR3 DNA reads TGTGCCAGCAAAGAACCCAGGGGACTAACCGGGGAGCTGTTTTTT.

This clone occurred a few times. V is TRBV7-8 and J is TRBJ2-7, with 11 nucleotides matching TRBD2. V was clipped by 3 bases and J by 6 bases; unmatched bases: 19. The CDR3 spans 19 residues. Germline CDR1 SGHVS, CDR2 FQNEAQ. CDR3 nucleotides: TGTGCCAGCAGCTTGCGGACCCTCCGGGGAACTAGCGGGAGAGGCGAGCAGTACTTC. It translates to CASSLRTLRGTSGRGEQYF.

The V call is TRBV10-3, the J call TRBJ1-1, with TRBD1 identical over 8 bases. Germline trimming cut 0 bases from V and 9 bases from J; bases unmatched to any gene: 3. CDR3 length: 13 amino acids. From germline, CDR1 is ENHRY and CDR2 SYGVKD. The CDR3 here is CAISESGTGKAFF. The CDR3 region has the DNA TGTGCCATCAGTGAGTCGGGGACAGGCAAAGCTTTCTTT.

The chain links TRBV6-2 or TRBV6-3 to TRBJ2-3; a possible D gene is TRBD1 (6 bases). V was shortened by 6 bases and J by 0 bases, with 16 bases between the two germline ends. The germline CDR1 and CDR2 sequences are MNHEY and SVGEGT. The CDR3 consists of 16 residues. The CDR3 reads CASSPRGGRSTDTQYF. The DNA for the CDR3 is TGTGCCAGCAGCCCCCGAGGGGGACGGAGCACAGATACGCAGTATTTT.

This clone was detected a few times. The J gene is TRBJ2-7, the V gene TRBV18; 11 bases are a match to TRBD2. From germline, CDR1 is KGHSH and CDR2 LQKENI. The V gene end was trimmed by 1 base and the J gene end by 5 bases; junction bases not matched to a gene: 7. The CDR3 totals 16 residues. CDR3 nucleotides: TGTGCCAGCTCACCACGAGCTAGCGGGAGGTCCCACGAGCAGTACTTC. The encoded protein is CASSPRASGRSHEQYF.

This clone appeared once. The chain combines TRBV7-2 with TRBJ2-7; 11 bases map to TRBD2. With 1 base clipped from V and 2 bases from J, the junction kept 1 base outside the gene matches. Germline loops: CDR1 SGHTA, CDR2 FQGNSA. The CDR3 is 15 amino acids. In DNA, the CDR3 is TGTGCCAGCAGCTTAGTAGCGGGAGGGCCCTACGAGCAGTACTTC. Its protein is CASSLVAGGPYEQYF.

This chain uses TRBV18 with TRBJ2-1; possibly TRBD1 for D (6 bases). The V end was cut by 5 bases, the J end by 7 bases, with 18 bases between. The CDR3 has 15 residues. Germline CDR1 reads KGHSH; CDR2 reads LQKENI. DNA for the CDR3: TGTGCCAGCTCAACCAGCCAGGCCCAGGGGAATGAGCAGTTCTTC. As protein: CASSTSQAQGNEQFF. The whole variable domain, remainder taken from reference TRBV18 and TRBJ2-1, is NAGVMQNPRHLVRRRGQEARLRCSPMKGHSHVYWYRQLPEEGLKFMVYLQKENIIDESGMPKERFSAEFPKEGPSILRIQQVVRGDSAAYFCASSTSQAQGNEQFFGPGTRLTVL.

The chain links TRBV7-6 to TRBJ2-7; 10 bases fit TRBD2. CDR3 length: 17 amino acids. The V gene end was trimmed by 3 bases and the J gene end by 2 bases; junction bases not matched to a gene: 10. The germline gives CDR1 SGHVS, CDR2 FNYEAQ. CDR3 nucleotide sequence: TGTGCCAGCAGCTTCCTCGCCCCCGGGACTAGCGCCTACGAGCAGTACTTC. Its protein product is CASSFLAPGTSAYEQYF.

J is TRBJ1-2 and V is TRBV5-1; no reliable D call. CDR3 size: 13 residues. V was pared by 4 bases and J by 2 bases, with 9 bases between. CDR1 is SGHRS and CDR2 is YFSETQ in the germline V gene. CDR3 region: CASSEEGNYGYTF. The CDR3 DNA is TGCGCCAGCAGCGAGGAGGGCAACTATGGCTACACCTTC. Drawing the rest from reference TRBV5-1 and TRBJ1-2, the complete variable domain is KAGVTQTPRYLIKTRGQQVTLSCSPISGHRSVSWYQQTPGQGLQFLFEYFSETQRNKGNFPGRFSGRQFSNSRSEMNVSTLELGDSALYLCASSEEGNYGYTFGSGTRLTVV.

V is TRBV18 and J is TRBJ2-1, with a possible D match to TRBD2 (5 bases). CDR3 length: 13 amino acids. From germline, CDR1 is KGHSH and CDR2 LQKENI. V was trimmed by 2 bases and J by 10 bases, leaving 12 bases between them. The CDR3 loop reads CASSPDQREEQFF. In DNA, the CDR3 is TGTGCCAGCTCACCAGACCAGAGGGAGGAGCAGTTCTTC.

This clone has just one count. The chain employs TRBV27 and TRBJ1-1; the D is unclear. V lost 8 bases and J 6 bases, leaving 10 bases between the germline ends. The CDR3 extends over 11 amino acids. The V gene's germline CDR1 is MNHEY and CDR2 SMNVEV (reference sequence). The CDR3: CASWRQAEAFF. CDR3 DNA sequence: TGTGCCAGCTGGAGGCAGGCTGAAGCTTTCTTT.

The chain combines TRBV11-2 with TRBJ2-1; 7 positions match TRBD1. This CDR3 is 15 amino acids long. Trimming removed 2 bases from V and 4 bases from J; junction bases left unmatched: 5. CDR1 is SGHAT, CDR2 FQNNGV, per germline. CDR3 sequence reads: CASSLSPGGYNEQFF. The CDR3 DNA reads as TGTGCCAGCAGCTTATCGCCAGGGGGTTACAATGAGCAGTTCTTC.

This clone has just one count. J is TRBJ2-7 and V is TRBV6-6; 7 positions match TRBD2. V dropped 7 bases and J dropped 5; count of bases not matched to a gene: 8. The CDR3 has 13 residues. The germline gives CDR1 MNHNY, CDR2 SVGAGI (reference sequence). The DNA of the CDR3 is TGTGCCAGCATATATCAGGGAGGGGACGAGCAGTACTTC. Protein: CASIYQGGDEQYF.

The chain links TRBV4-2 to TRBJ1-1, with 8 bases lining up with TRBD1. The V gene end was trimmed by 3 bases and the J gene end by 3 bases; junction bases not matched to a gene: 15. Germline-derived CDR1 and CDR2 are LGHNA and YNFKEQ. CDR3 length: 18 amino acids. CDR3 in DNA: TGTGCCAGCAGCCAGGATAGGAGAGGACAGGGAGAGGACACTGAAGCTTTCTTT. This encodes CASSQDRRGQGEDTEAFF.